Below are 29 T cell receptor beta chains sequenced from a single sample in a study of blood T cell repertoires in COVID-19. The assay was immunoSEQ multiplex PCR, and TCRdb's table has in-frame clones only and misses some. This table has some 400,000 clones, roughly 92% appearing once. The material sequenced was PBMCs or T cells enriched from blood (not recorded which). The source of these receptors is a woman aged 40 to 55 who had been exposed to COVID-19.

This chain uses TRBV19 with TRBJ1-1; 7 positions agree with TRBD1. Germline values: CDR1 LNHDA, CDR2 SQIVND (reference sequence). The J segment lost 8 bases and the V segment lost 9 bases, leaving 12 bases of the junction unmatched. This CDR3 spans 13 amino acids. The DNA for the CDR3 is TGTGCCAGCAGAAAGCCCCGGGACAGAGAAGCTTTCTTT. Its translation: CASRKPRDREAFF.

The V and J genes are TRBV19 and TRBJ1-3, with D unresolved. Germline V lookup: CDR1 LNHDA, CDR2 SQIVND (reference sequence). The V gene lost 9 bases and the J gene lost 6 bases, with 9 bases spanning the gap. The CDR3 is 11 amino acids. The CDR3 spells CASHYLNTIYF. In nucleotides, the CDR3 is TGTGCCAGCCACTACCTAAACACCATATATTTT.

Details on this clone: At one boundary the junction diverges from the germline segment, which might be a read error. This chain connects TRBV18 to TRBJ2-7; a weak D match, TRBD2 (5 bases). Germline-derived CDR1 and CDR2 are KGHSH and LQKENI. The CDR3 totals 13 residues. The DNA of the CDR3 is TGTGCCAGCTCACCACTTCCAGACTACGGGCAGTACTTC. It specifies CASSPLPDYGQYF.

This rearrangement joins TRBV27 to TRBJ1-2, with TRBD1 as a possible D gene (6 bases). This CDR3 comprises 15 residues. Germline V gene data show CDR1 as MNHEY and CDR2 as SMNVEV (reference sequence). Trimming stripped 5 bases from V and 0 bases from J, with 13 bases between. The CDR3 region is CASSLDRRANYGYTF. CDR3 bases: TGTGCCAGCAGTCTAGACAGGCGAGCTAACTATGGCTACACCTTC.

This clone was detected only once. The rearrangement joins TRBV6-1 to TRBJ1-2; a weak D match, TRBD1 (6 bases). CDR1 is MNHNS, CDR2 SASEGT, per germline. CDR3 length: 18 amino acids. V lost 0 bases to trimming and J lost 10 bases, with 27 bases between them. The CDR3 coding sequence is TGTGCCAGCAGTGAAGCCGGGGGGCCGAACTCCGTCTATGCCTCCTACACCTTC. Its protein is CASSEAGGPNSVYASYTF.

The rearrangement links TRBV6-6 to TRBJ1-4, with 10 bases lining up with TRBD1. Losses at the gene ends were 4 bases for V and 7 bases for J; bases not matched to a gene: 3. Looked up from germline, CDR1 is MNHNY and CDR2 is SVGAGI (reference sequence). The CDR3 runs 14 residues. This CDR3 is CASSLDRGVEKLFF. In nucleotides, the CDR3 is TGTGCCAGCAGTTTGGACAGGGGGGTTGAAAAACTGTTTTTT.

V and J are TRBV5-6 and TRBJ2-3; TRBD1 aligns across 7 bases. This CDR3 contains 16 residues. CDR1 and CDR2 (germline): SGHDT, YYEEEE. V shed 2 bases and J 4 bases; nucleotides not matched to a gene: 10. The CDR3: CASSLPGQQPADTQYF. CDR3 coding DNA: TGTGCCAGCAGCTTACCGGGACAGCAGCCAGCAGATACGCAGTATTTT. The variable domain in full, with the rest retrieved from reference TRBV5-6 and TRBJ2-3, is DAGVTQSPTHLIKTRGQQVTLRCSPKSGHDTVSWYQQALGQGPQFIFQYYEEEERQRGNFPDRFSGHQFPNYSSELNVNALLLGDSALYLCASSLPGQQPADTQYFGPGTRLTVL.

J is TRBJ2-5 and V is TRBV5-4, with TRBD2 matching over 16 bases. This CDR3 comprises 16 residues. In germline, CDR1 is SGHNT, CDR2 YYREEE (reference sequence). Losses at the gene ends were 4 bases for V and 5 bases for J; bases not matched to a gene: 5. The CDR3 here is CASSPGLAGGWETQYF. CDR3 bases: TGTGCCAGCAGCCCGGGACTAGCGGGAGGGTGGGAGACCCAGTACTTC.

CDR3 sequence reads: CASSPRGADEKLFF. CDR3 sequence (DNA): TGTGCCAGTAGTCCACGGGGGGCGGATGAAAAACTGTTTTTT. The chain joins TRBV19 to TRBJ1-4; D possibly corresponds to TRBD1 (6 bases). The CDR3 loop spans 14 amino acids. Between the trimmed V and J ends, which lost 5 bases and 6 bases, there was a span of 13 bases. Per the germline V gene, CDR1 is LNHDA and CDR2 is SQIVND (reference sequence).

The rearrangement joins TRBV2 to TRBJ2-7; 8 positions agree with TRBD1. Germline V gives CDR1 SNHLY, CDR2 FYNNEI. The CDR3 totals 14 residues. V lost 5 bases, J lost 5 bases, and 8 bases stayed unmatched. The CDR3 sequence: CASSSQGAGHEQYF. CDR3 coding DNA: TGTGCCAGCAGTTCGCAGGGGGCCGGCCACGAGCAGTACTTC.

This clone was seen a single time. This chain joins TRBV12-3 or TRBV12-4 and TRBJ1-6, with 7 nucleotides matching TRBD1. The CDR3 spans 13 residues. V lost 3 bases and J lost 10; bases outside the gene matches: 3. In DNA form, the CDR3 reads TGTGCCAGCAGTTTGGCAGGGGGGTCACCCCTCCACTTT. It yields the protein CASSLAGGSPLHF.

The chain recombines TRBV6-1 with TRBJ2-7; D might be TRBD2 (6 bases). The CDR3 length is 15 residues. V was pared by 0 bases and J by 3 bases, with 12 bases between. CDR1 is MNHNS and CDR2 is SASEGT in the germline V gene. CDR3 protein: CASSEAGREFYEQYF. The DNA for the CDR3 is TGTGCCAGCAGTGAAGCCGGGCGGGAATTCTACGAGCAGTACTTC.

The J gene is TRBJ2-2, the V gene TRBV13, with 8 bases fitting TRBD1. The J segment lost 11 bases and the V segment lost 6 bases, leaving 8 bases of the junction unmatched. Looked up from germline, CDR1 is PRHDT and CDR2 is FYEKMQ (reference sequence). This CDR3 region has 13 residues. CDR3 protein: CASRMQGASELFF. The CDR3 bases are TGTGCCAGCAGGATGCAGGGGGCGTCCGAGCTGTTTTTT.

The rearrangement links TRBV9 to TRBJ2-6, with D perhaps TRBD2 (5 bases). Germline V gene sequence: CDR1 SGDLS, CDR2 YYNGEE. The CDR3 is 16 residues long. The V end was cut by 3 bases, the J end by 1 base, with 11 bases between. CDR3 amino acids: CASSAPTGSGANVLTF. The CDR3 nucleotides read TGTGCCAGCAGCGCCCCCACGGGATCTGGGGCCAACGTCCTGACTTTC.

The V call is TRBV5-4, the J call TRBJ1-6, with 7 bases lining up with TRBD1. Trimming took 4 bases from V and 7 from J; bases not matched to a gene: 8. This CDR3 has 15 residues. In germline, CDR1 is SGHNT, CDR2 YYREEE (reference sequence). Here the CDR3 reads CASSIDRVGNSPLHF. DNA for the CDR3: TGTGCCAGCAGCATAGACAGGGTGGGAAATTCACCCCTCCACTTT.

Here the CDR3 reads CASSKTGNNYGYTF. DNA of the CDR3: TGTGCCAGTAGTAAGACAGGGAATAACTATGGCTACACCTTC. The chain is built from TRBV19 and TRBJ1-2; 7 nucleotides line up with TRBD1. The V gene's germline CDR1 is LNHDA and CDR2 SQIVND (reference sequence). This CDR3 comprises 14 residues. Unmatched junction bases numbered 3, after V lost 4 bases and J lost 1 base.

The genes are TRBV24-1 and TRBJ1-2; the D gene is possibly TRBD1 (6 bases). The CDR3 is 14 residues long. Germline values: CDR1 KGHDR, CDR2 SFDVKD. The V end lost 1 base, the J end lost 10 bases, and 15 bases lay between the germline ends. In nucleotides, the CDR3 is TGTGCCACCAGTGATTTACAGTACAGGGTCCACTACACCTTC. Its translation is CATSDLQYRVHYTF.

The DNA for the CDR3 is TGTGCCAGCAGCTTAAGTGTGCTAGCGGGGGGCGGAAATGAGCAGTTCTTC. Amino acid sequence: CASSLSVLAGGGNEQFF. The chain carries TRBV7-3 and TRBJ2-1; 11 nucleotides line up with TRBD2. Germline V gene data show CDR1 as SGHTA and CDR2 as FQGTGA. The CDR3 length is 17 residues. Losses at the gene ends were 1 base for V and 7 bases for J; bases not matched to a gene: 9.

The count of this clone is one. The V and J genes are TRBV29-1 and TRBJ1-1, with 8 bases that match TRBD1. The trim removed 7 bases at V and 1 base at J, leaving 5 bases unmatched. CDR3 size: 13 residues. CDR1 is SQVTM and CDR2 is ANQGSEA in the germline V gene. CDR3 sequence: CSGQGSWNTEAFF. The CDR3 nucleotides read TGCAGCGGACAGGGGTCCTGGAACACTGAAGCTTTCTTT.

This chain uses TRBV18 with TRBJ1-1; TRBD1 agrees at 7 bases. The CDR3 is 13 residues long. Unmatched junction bases numbered 4, after V lost 2 bases and J lost 7 bases. From germline, CDR1 is KGHSH and CDR2 LQKENI. CDR3 nucleotide sequence: TGTGCCAGCTCACCAGACAGGGAACTTGAAGCTTTCTTT. Its protein product is CASSPDRELEAFF.

This chain connects TRBV6-2 or TRBV6-3 to TRBJ2-1; 10 nucleotides line up with TRBD2. This CDR3 has 17 amino acids. Germline V gives CDR1 MNHEY, CDR2 SVGEGT. V lost 2 bases, J lost 0 bases, and 4 bases stayed unmatched. The CDR3 region is CASSYGLAVNSYNEQFF. The CDR3 coding sequence is TGTGCCAGCAGTTACGGACTAGCGGTTAACTCCTACAATGAGCAGTTCTTC.

Comment on this clone: Within the sample, other DNA sequences also encode this same CDR3. This sequence joins TRBV30 and TRBJ1-6; 8 bases are shared with TRBD1. Germline CDR1 and CDR2: GTSNPN and SVGIG (reference sequence). J was trimmed by 10 bases and V by 0 bases; bases with no gene match: 2. The CDR3 totals 13 residues. CDR3 region: CAWSVQGGSPLHF. The CDR3, as DNA: TGTGCCTGGAGTGTACAGGGGGGATCACCCCTCCACTTT. Variable domain in full (rest from reference TRBV30 and TRBJ1-6): SQTIHQWPATLVQPVGSPLSLECTVEGTSNPNLYWYRQAAGRGLQLLFYSVGIGQISSEVPQNLSASRPQDRQFILSSKKLLLSDSGFYLCAWSVQGGSPLHFGNGTRLTVT.

This chain connects TRBV7-2 to TRBJ2-3; perhaps TRBD2 as D (5 bases). Trimming pared 1 base from V and 5 bases from J, leaving 7 bases between. CDR1 and CDR2 from the germline V gene are SGHTA and FQGNSA. The CDR3 covers 13 residues. CDR3 sequence reads: CASSLGAGDTQYF. CDR3 in DNA: TGTGCCAGCAGCTTAGGGGCGGGAGATACGCAGTATTTT.

The rearrangement links TRBV7-6 to TRBJ2-1; TRBD1 matches at 12 bases. The CDR3 covers 17 residues. Germline V lookup: CDR1 SGHVS, CDR2 FNYEAQ. Germline trimming cut 1 base from V and 8 bases from J; bases unmatched to any gene: 9. The CDR3 DNA is TGTGCCAGCAGCTTAGTCATGGGGACAGGGGGCAGGGATGAGCAGTTCTTC. It codes for CASSLVMGTGGRDEQFF. Together with reference TRBV7-6 and TRBJ2-1, the CDR3 gives the full variable domain: GAGVSQSPRYKVTKRGQDVALRCDPISGHVSLYWYRQALGQGPEFLTYFNYEAQQDKSGLPNDRFSAERPEGSISTLTIQRTEQRDSAMYRCASSLVMGTGGRDEQFFGPGTRLTVL.

Comment on this clone: The same CDR3 can be traced to other DNA sequences in this sample. The chain recombines TRBV3-1 (or the pseudogene TRBV3-2) with TRBJ1-2; TRBD1 agrees at 7 bases. V trimming: 4 bases; J trimming: 4 bases; junction bases outside the gene matches: 0. The CDR3 has 12 amino acids. The germline gives CDR1 LGHDT, CDR2 YNNKEL (reference sequence). The CDR3 loop is CASSRQGYGYTF. The CDR3 bases are TGTGCCAGCAGCCGACAGGGCTATGGCTACACCTTC.

The rearrangement joins TRBV30 to TRBJ1-2; 7 bases fit TRBD1. Germline V gives CDR1 GTSNPN, CDR2 SVGIG (reference sequence). V shed 5 bases, J shed 2 bases, and the junction held 5 bases outside the gene matches. The CDR3 extends over 13 amino acids. The CDR3 is CAWGAGGNYGYTF. In nucleotides, the CDR3 is TGTGCCTGGGGGGCAGGGGGGAACTATGGCTACACCTTC.

The CDR3 reads CAHRVEGTDTQYF. The DNA of the CDR3 is TGTGCCCACAGGGTCGAGGGCACAGATACGCAGTATTTT. The rearrangement uses TRBV30 and TRBJ2-3; possibly TRBD1 for D (6 bases). Germline V gives CDR1 GTSNPN, CDR2 SVGIG (reference sequence). Deletions cut 8 bases from V and 1 base from J, with 13 bases between. This CDR3 spans 13 amino acids.

V and J are TRBV7-2 and TRBJ1-2, with D unresolved. The CDR3 is 16 residues long. Germline V gene lookup returns CDR1 SGHTA and CDR2 FQGNSA. Trimming took off 1 base at V and 8 bases at J, with 20 bases between the two ends. DNA of the CDR3: TGTGCCAGCAGCTTAGACGGGGTCCTGAGTGCTAGGGGCTACACCTTC. It is translated as CASSLDGVLSARGYTF.

This sequence joins TRBV12-5 and TRBJ1-4; D remains unclear. There are 12 residues in the CDR3. V dropped 5 bases and J dropped 5 bases, with 6 bases sitting between them. Germline CDR1 is LGHNT and CDR2 is FRNRAP. CDR3 DNA: TGTGCTAGTGGTCCCGTAAATGAAAAACTGTTTTTT. It is translated as CASGPVNEKLFF.